The 23 T cell receptor beta chains given below trace back to one sample, sequenced in a study of blood T cell repertoires in COVID-19. The method was immunoSEQ multiplex PCR; TCRdb's version includes in-frame clones alone and lacks a portion of them. The table has 190,000 or so clones, roughly 94% seen once. The sequencing sample was made of peripheral blood. The origin of the receptors is a man between 25 and 39 years old with COVID-19, enrolled during active disease.

The genes are TRBV7-9 and TRBJ2-6; D gene ambiguous. There are 12 residues in the CDR3. The V end was cut by 11 bases, the J end by 2 bases, with 7 bases between. Per the germline V gene, CDR1 is SEHNR and CDR2 is FQNEAQ (reference sequence). The CDR3 region is CAGVTGANVLTF. The CDR3 nucleotides are TGTGCCGGAGTGACTGGGGCCAACGTCCTGACTTTC.

The chain couples TRBV19 to TRBJ1-2; 9 positions match TRBD1. Germline V gives CDR1 LNHDA, CDR2 SQIVND (reference sequence). The CDR3 length is 16 residues. Losses at the gene ends were 5 bases for V and 2 bases for J; bases not matched to a gene: 9. The CDR3 DNA is TGTGCCAGTAGTGTACTAACAGGGGGCGGAAACTATGGCTACACCTTC. Translated: CASSVLTGGGNYGYTF.

In its sample, this clone was seen once. The chain combines TRBV29-1 with TRBJ2-7, with TRBD1 matching 8 bases. Germline trimming cut 4 bases from V and 6 bases from J; bases unmatched to any gene: 11. This CDR3 has 14 amino acids. Looked up from germline, CDR1 is SQVTM and CDR2 is ANQGSEA. CDR3 sequence: CSVVGQGAMGEQYF. Here the CDR3 DNA reads TGCAGCGTTGTAGGTCAGGGGGCAATGGGCGAGCAGTACTTC.

This clone was seen a single time. V gene TRBV7-3 combines with J gene TRBJ2-7; 7 nucleotides agree with TRBD2. CDR1 is SGHTA, CDR2 FQGTGA, per germline. The CDR3 totals 16 residues. V lost 5 bases, J lost 2 bases, and 12 bases stayed unmatched. CDR3 amino acids: CASSPNSGPSPYEQYF. In DNA form, the CDR3 reads TGTGCCAGCAGCCCCAATAGCGGGCCATCACCCTACGAGCAGTACTTC.

With regard to this clone: The identical CDR3 is also encoded by other nucleotide sequences in the sample. The chain's CDR3 is CASSLGPPTGLNEQFF. In DNA form, the CDR3 reads TGTGCCAGCAGCTTAGGCCCCCCGACAGGGCTCAATGAGCAGTTCTTC. The chain joins TRBV7-3 to TRBJ2-1; 7 bases line up with TRBD1. The CDR3 is 16 residues long. With 2 bases clipped from V and 6 bases from J, the junction kept 10 bases outside the gene matches. The germline CDR1 and CDR2 sequences are SGHTA and FQGTGA.

V gene TRBV27 combines with J gene TRBJ1-5; 10 bases are a match to TRBD1. Trimming took 6 bases from V and 3 from J; bases not matched to a gene: 5. Germline V gives CDR1 MNHEY, CDR2 SMNVEV (reference sequence). The CDR3 covers 15 residues. This CDR3 is CASRPDRGLNQPQHF. CDR3 coding DNA: TGTGCCAGCAGACCCGACAGGGGGCTCAATCAGCCCCAGCATTTT.

CDR3 region: CASRPRDRGDTEAFF. CDR3 nucleotides: TGTGCCAGCAGGCCGCGAGACAGGGGTGACACTGAAGCTTTCTTT. The chain is built from TRBV6-5 and TRBJ1-1, with 8 bases identical to TRBD1. Germline CDR1 MNHEY, CDR2 SVGAGI. J was trimmed by 3 bases and V by 6 bases; bases with no gene match: 9. CDR3 length equals 15 residues.

This clone was detected once. The rearrangement joins TRBV3-1 (or the pseudogene TRBV3-2) to TRBJ1-3, with 9 bases aligning to TRBD1. Germline V CDR1 and CDR2: LGHDT, YNNKEL (reference sequence). CDR3 length equals 16 residues. Germline trimming cut 5 bases from V and 0 bases from J; bases unmatched to any gene: 5. CDR3 loop: CASSWDRAFSGNTIYF. The CDR3 bases are TGTGCCAGCAGCTGGGACAGGGCTTTCTCTGGAAACACCATATATTTT.

V usage is TRBV7-2 and J usage is TRBJ2-3; 12 bases fit TRBD2. J lost 4 bases, V lost 0 bases, and 5 bases had no gene match. CDR1 is SGHTA, CDR2 FQGNSA, per germline. CDR3 length: 17 amino acids. In DNA, the CDR3 is TGTGCCAGCAGCTTAGCGCCTAGCGGGGGGGCGGCAGATACGCAGTATTTT. It encodes CASSLAPSGGAADTQYF.

The gene calls are TRBV11-1 and TRBJ1-1; D remains ambiguous. The CDR3 extends over 14 amino acids. Trimming cost V 3 bases and J 1 base, with 9 bases left between them. Germline-derived CDR1 and CDR2 are SGHAT and FQDESV (reference sequence). The DNA of the CDR3 is TGTGCCAGCAGCTTCCAATCGGGGAACACTGAAGCTTTCTTT. It is translated as CASSFQSGNTEAFF.

The chain is built from TRBV5-1 and TRBJ1-1; D not certain. The CDR3 is 15 residues long. V lost 6 bases and J 2 bases, leaving 17 bases between the germline ends. CDR1 is SGHRS, CDR2 YFSETQ, per germline. The CDR3 spells CASTRLAGRNTEAFF. The CDR3 bases are TGCGCCAGCACTCGCCTGGCTGGGCGAAACACTGAAGCTTTCTTT.

This chain joins TRBV6-5 and TRBJ2-7, with D maybe TRBD2 (5 bases). Germline V gene lookup returns CDR1 MNHEY and CDR2 SVGAGI. With 7 bases removed from V and 0 bases from J, the gap between germline ends came to 13 bases. The CDR3 has 14 residues. CDR3 DNA sequence: TGTGCCAGCAAGCGCGAGGGCCCCTCCTACGAGCAGTACTTC. The encoded protein is CASKREGPSYEQYF.

CDR3: CARSLIGTGYSNQPQHF. CDR3 coding DNA: TGTGCCAGAAGCTTAATCGGGACAGGTTATAGCAATCAGCCCCAGCATTTT. The chain combines TRBV5-3 with TRBJ1-5; 8 bases fit TRBD1. TRBV5-3 is an open reading frame whose function is uncertain. Trimming took 2 bases from V and 0 from J; bases not matched to a gene: 7. The CDR3 totals 17 residues.

CDR3 in amino acids: CASSGGGPQHF. CDR3 DNA sequence: TGTGCCAGCAGTGGAGGCGGGCCCCAGCATTTT. This chain connects TRBV2 to TRBJ1-5, with D unresolved. V dropped 4 bases and J dropped 9 bases, with 7 bases sitting between them. Germline CDR1 and CDR2: SNHLY and FYNNEI. The CDR3 is made up of 11 amino acids.

The chain joins TRBV7-9 to TRBJ2-5; 9 bases fit TRBD1. CDR3 length equals 13 residues. Germline CDR1 is SEHNR and CDR2 is FQNEAQ (reference sequence). J was trimmed by 4 bases and V by 7 bases; bases with no gene match: 4. The CDR3 is CASKGQGGETQYF. The CDR3 coding sequence is TGTGCCAGCAAGGGACAGGGCGGAGAGACCCAGTACTTC.

The chain employs TRBV7-2 and TRBJ2-7; 8 bases align to TRBD2. The CDR3 runs 13 residues. V shed 7 bases and J 6 bases; nucleotides not matched to a gene: 8. Looked up from germline, CDR1 is SGHTA and CDR2 is FQGNSA. This chain's CDR3 is CASTPGGAVEQYF. In DNA, the CDR3 is TGTGCCAGCACCCCCGGGGGGGCGGTCGAGCAGTACTTC.

The chain has TRBV6-5 and TRBJ1-1; no definite D call. Germline CDR1 reads MNHEY; CDR2 reads SVGAGI. V shed 6 bases and J shed 0 bases, with 8 bases lying between them. The CDR3 is 13 amino acids. The chain's CDR3 is CASRIQLNTEAFF. The CDR3 DNA reads as TGTGCCAGCAGGATACAGCTGAACACTGAAGCTTTCTTT.

The rearrangement joins TRBV6-5 to TRBJ2-1; 11 nucleotides align to TRBD2. Germline V gene data show CDR1 as MNHEY and CDR2 as SVGAGI. The CDR3 has 15 amino acids. V shed 7 bases and J 6 bases; nucleotides not matched to a gene: 8. For the CDR3, the DNA is TGTGCCAGCATTTCTAGCGGGGGGCTTCGCAATGAGCAGTTCTTC. Translated: CASISSGGLRNEQFF.

The CDR3 sequence is CASLPGGGADTQYF. CDR3 coding DNA: TGTGCCAGCTTGCCGGGGGGAGGGGCAGATACGCAGTATTTT. This chain uses TRBV5-5 with TRBJ2-3; TRBD2 matches 7 bases. This CDR3 has 14 residues. The V and J ends lost 7 bases and 4 bases, in that order; junction bases with no gene match: 9. CDR1 is SGHKS, CDR2 YYEKEE, per germline (reference sequence).

The rearrangement links TRBV10-2 to TRBJ2-5, with TRBD2 identical over 8 bases. J was trimmed by 3 bases and V by 11 bases; bases with no gene match: 5. Germline CDR1 WSHSY, CDR2 SAAADI. The CDR3 is 12 amino acids. This chain's CDR3 is CAAAAGEETQYF. The CDR3 DNA reads TGCGCCGCAGCAGCGGGGGAAGAGACCCAGTACTTC.

The count of this clone is one. The rearrangement links TRBV5-5 to TRBJ1-1, with D perhaps TRBD1 (6 bases). Trimming cost V 2 bases and J 0 bases, with 8 bases left between them. This CDR3 is 14 amino acids long. Germline CDR1 and CDR2: SGHKS and YYEKEE (reference sequence). The CDR3, as DNA: TGTGCCAGCAGCTTCGGGACACTGAACACTGAAGCTTTCTTT. Translation: CASSFGTLNTEAFF.

This chain uses TRBV12-5 with TRBJ1-2; tentative D call: TRBD1 (6 bases). V was shortened by 0 bases and J by 3 bases, with 20 bases between the two germline ends. From germline, CDR1 is LGHNT and CDR2 FRNRAP. There are 18 residues in the CDR3. The CDR3 loop is CASGLVLGQPKGYYGYTF. In DNA, the CDR3 is TGTGCTAGTGGTTTGGTCCTAGGACAGCCGAAGGGATACTATGGCTACACCTTC.

The chain recombines TRBV30 with TRBJ2-3, with D unclear. V lost 3 bases and J 2 bases, leaving 9 bases between the germline ends. CDR1 and CDR2 (germline): GTSNPN, SVGIG (reference sequence). The CDR3 extends over 13 amino acids. The CDR3, as DNA: TGTGCCTGGAGACGACATTTCACAGATACGCAGTATTTT. Translated, it gives CAWRRHFTDTQYF.